Given below is one T cell receptor (beta chain) in context. Antigen specificity is unknown. These data come from a study of CD8 T cell repertoires and HIV-1 epitope variants. Study-level points and caveats: Nef KF9 drew 4 to 6 clonotypes and HW9 one, without TAALDMSHF responses.

This CDR3 has 16 amino acids. The V gene's germline CDR1 is GTSNPN and CDR2 SVGIG (reference sequence). Trimming took off 0 bases at V and 0 bases at J, with 12 bases between the two ends. The method was immunoSEQ multiplex PCR; TCRdb's version includes in-frame clones alone and lacks a portion of them. The table has 6,000 or so clones, less than 70% seen once; the top ten hold roughly 45%. The sample consisted of cultured CD8+ T cells derived from PBMCs. This clonotype was sampled from a male donor with HIV. The chain links TRBV30 to TRBJ1-3; D not certain. CDR3 residues: CAWSVVRTSSGNTIYF. As DNA, the CDR3 is TGTGCCTGGAGTGTAGTGAGGACGAGCTCTGGAAACACCATATATTTT.